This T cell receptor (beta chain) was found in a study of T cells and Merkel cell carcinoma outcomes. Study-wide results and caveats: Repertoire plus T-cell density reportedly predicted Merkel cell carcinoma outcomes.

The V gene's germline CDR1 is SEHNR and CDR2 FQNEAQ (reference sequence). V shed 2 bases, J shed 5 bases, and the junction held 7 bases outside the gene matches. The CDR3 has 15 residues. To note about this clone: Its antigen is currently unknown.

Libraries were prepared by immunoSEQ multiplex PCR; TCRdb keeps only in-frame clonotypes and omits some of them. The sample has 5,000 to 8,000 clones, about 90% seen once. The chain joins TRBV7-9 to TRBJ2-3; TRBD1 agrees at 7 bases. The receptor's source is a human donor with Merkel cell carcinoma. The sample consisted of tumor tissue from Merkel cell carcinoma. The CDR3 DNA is TGTGCCAGCAGCTTATCGACAGGGTCGAGAGATACGCAGTATTTT. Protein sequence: CASSLSTGSRDTQYF. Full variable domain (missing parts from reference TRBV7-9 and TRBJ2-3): DTGVSQNPRHKITKRGQNVTFRCDPISEHNRLYWYRQTLGQGPEFLTYFQNEAQLEKSRLLSDRFSAERPKGSFSTLEIQRTEQGDSAMYLCASSLSTGSRDTQYFGPGTRLTVL.